Each of the 18 T cell receptor beta chains below was sequenced from the same sample in a study of blood T cell repertoires in COVID-19. The data were produced by immunoSEQ multiplex PCR, yet TCRdb's version contains in-frame clones alone and is incomplete. Altogether 430,000 or so clones are present, around nine tenths being singletons, with the ten largest covering 1.8%. Sequenced: PBMCs or T cells enriched from blood (not recorded which). All receptors derive from a woman in her 40s who had recovered from COVID-19.

The V gene is TRBV7-9, the J gene TRBJ1-1; the D gene is possibly TRBD1 (5 bases). The germline V gene has CDR1 SEHNR and CDR2 FQNEAQ (reference sequence). The CDR3 runs 14 residues. Trimming took 1 base from V and 5 from J, leaving 11 bases between them. The CDR3 loop is CASSLDLTATEAFF. The CDR3 bases are TGTGCCAGCAGCTTAGATCTGACAGCTACTGAAGCTTTCTTT.

The gene calls are TRBV5-8 and TRBJ2-3; maybe TRBD2 (5 bases). The germline V gene encodes CDR1 SGHTS and CDR2 YDEGEE. This CDR3 has 13 residues. V lost 6 bases, J lost 0 bases, and 8 bases lay in between. CDR3 sequence (DNA): TGTGCCAGCAACGACTATAGCACAGATACGCAGTATTTT. Protein: CASNDYSTDTQYF.

The chain recombines TRBV6-5 with TRBJ1-1, with TRBD1 matching over 9 bases. The CDR3 spans 14 residues. Germline V CDR1 and CDR2: MNHEY, SVGAGI. J gave up 11 bases and V 6 bases, and 13 bases lay outside the gene matches. CDR3 DNA sequence: TGTGCCAGCAGCCCACAGGGGGCGCGGGGTGGGGCTTTCTTT. It encodes CASSPQGARGGAFF.

The CDR3 coding sequence is TGTGCCAGCAGTTCTGCTAGGGGACAGCCCCAGCATTTT. It encodes CASSSARGQPQHF. The rearrangement joins TRBV27 to TRBJ1-5; possibly TRBD1 for D (5 bases). The V end lost 4 bases, the J end lost 7 bases, and 11 bases lay between the germline ends. The V gene's germline CDR1 is MNHEY and CDR2 SMNVEV (reference sequence). The CDR3 runs to 13 residues.

The CDR3 region has the DNA TGTGCCAGCAGCTTGGTGTTCGTGAACACTGAAGCTTTCTTT. Translated: CASSLVFVNTEAFF. The genes are TRBV5-6 and TRBJ1-1, with D hard to call. The V gene lost 0 bases and the J gene lost 0 bases, with 6 bases spanning the gap. Germline V CDR1 and CDR2: SGHDT, YYEEEE. The CDR3 sequence is 14 residues long.

This chain connects TRBV19 to TRBJ2-1, with unresolved D. Germline CDR1 LNHDA, CDR2 SQIVND (reference sequence). The V gene lost 5 bases and the J gene lost 8 bases, with 7 bases spanning the gap. CDR3 length equals 11 residues. The DNA of the CDR3 is TGTGCCAGTAGTCGTCGGGATGAGCAGTTCTTC. Translating it yields CASSRRDEQFF. Looking up the rest from reference TRBV19 and TRBJ2-1 gives the full variable domain: DGGITQSPKYLFRKEGQNVTLSCEQNLNHDAMYWYRQDPGQGLRLIYYSQIVNDFQKGDIAEGYSVSREKKESFPLTVTSAQKNPTAFYLCASSRRDEQFFGPGTRLTVL.

This chain joins TRBV6-5 and TRBJ1-5; 8 nucleotides line up with TRBD1. Germline V lookup: CDR1 MNHEY, CDR2 SVGAGI. The CDR3 runs to 14 residues. The trim removed 2 bases at V and 7 bases at J, leaving 4 bases unmatched. In nucleotides, the CDR3 is TGTGCCAGCAGTTACGACAGGGGATACCAGCCCCAGCATTTT. As protein: CASSYDRGYQPQHF.

The J gene is TRBJ2-1, the V gene TRBV4-3, with TRBD2 matching over 13 bases. This CDR3 region has 16 residues. Germline lookup yields CDR1 LGHNA and CDR2 YSLEER. V dropped 2 bases and J dropped 5; count of bases not matched to a gene: 3. Here the CDR3 reads CASSQRTSGSHNEQFF. The CDR3 nucleotides read TGCGCCAGCAGCCAAAGGACTAGCGGGAGCCACAATGAGCAGTTCTTC.

This clone was picked up one time. V and J are TRBV10-1 and TRBJ1-1, with 9 bases fitting TRBD1. The ends lost 6 bases at V and 3 bases at J; junction bases unmatched: 5. CDR1 WNHNN and CDR2 SYGVQD come from the germline V gene (reference sequence). The CDR3 loop spans 14 amino acids. CDR3 sequence: CASSSGQGYTEAFF. CDR3 nucleotide sequence: TGCGCCAGCAGCTCAGGACAGGGGTACACTGAAGCTTTCTTT.

This rearrangement joins TRBV4-1 to TRBJ1-1; TRBD1 is a possible D gene (5 bases). V was clipped by 0 bases and J by 3 bases, with 8 bases between them. CDR3 length equals 14 residues. Germline values: CDR1 MGHRA, CDR2 YSYEKL. The CDR3 DNA is TGCGCCAGCAGCCAAGAACCGGGGGACACTGAAGCTTTCTTT. Its translation is CASSQEPGDTEAFF.

This chain uses TRBV27 with TRBJ1-1; 7 bases align to TRBD1. The CDR3 covers 14 residues. Germline V gene lookup returns CDR1 MNHEY and CDR2 SMNVEV (reference sequence). The V segment lost 6 bases and the J segment 6 bases; nucleotides outside the gene matches: 10. Here the CDR3 reads CASSPRRGVSEAFF. For the CDR3, the DNA is TGTGCCAGCAGCCCTCGCAGGGGGGTCTCTGAAGCTTTCTTT.

The chain employs TRBV5-1 and TRBJ2-3; 8 bases align to TRBD2. Trimming removed 3 bases from V and 1 base from J; junction bases left unmatched: 10. The CDR3 covers 17 residues. Germline V gene data show CDR1 as SGHRS and CDR2 as YFSETQ. CDR3 residues: CASSWGERESGTDTQYF. Here the CDR3 DNA reads TGCGCCAGCAGCTGGGGAGAGCGGGAGTCAGGCACAGATACGCAGTATTTT.

The chain has TRBV27 and TRBJ2-2; D possibly corresponds to TRBD1 (5 bases). Germline assignment: CDR1 MNHEY and CDR2 SMNVEV (reference sequence). CDR3 size: 16 residues. With 0 bases removed from V and 5 bases from J, the gap between germline ends came to 13 bases. CDR3 amino acids: CASSLSGQILTGELFF. For the CDR3, the DNA is TGTGCCAGCAGTTTATCGGGGCAGATTCTAACCGGGGAGCTGTTTTTT.

The chain has TRBV6-2 or TRBV6-3 and TRBJ2-5; D is unresolved. Trimming stripped 0 bases from V and 3 bases from J, with 14 bases between. This CDR3 has 16 residues. Germline CDR1 is MNHEY and CDR2 is SVGEGT. In DNA, the CDR3 is TGTGCCAGCAGTTACTCCCCCAGACCTCTAGAAGAGACCCAGTACTTC. It is translated as CASSYSPRPLEETQYF.

This clone was observed a few times. CDR3 coding DNA: TGTGCCAGCAGCTTATGGGGGGAGGGAAACACCATATATTTT. It specifies CASSLWGEGNTIYF. V and J are TRBV7-2 and TRBJ1-3; TRBD1 is a possible D gene (5 bases). The CDR3 is 14 amino acids. V was clipped by 2 bases and J by 4 bases, with 9 bases between them. Germline CDR1 reads SGHTA; CDR2 reads FQGNSA. Supplemented by reference TRBV7-2 and TRBJ1-3, the full variable domain reads GAGVSQSPSNKVTEKGKDVELRCDPISGHTALYWYRQSLGQGLEFLIYFQGNSAPDKSGLPSDRFSAERTGGSVSTLTIQRTQQEDSAVYLCASSLWGEGNTIYFGEGSWLTVV.

V and J are TRBV4-1 and TRBJ1-2, with D perhaps matching TRBD1 (5 bases). The CDR3 totals 16 residues. Per the germline V gene, CDR1 is MGHRA and CDR2 is YSYEKL. V lost 0 bases, J lost 6 bases, and 17 bases lay in between. The CDR3 reads CASSQDRPGRRHGYTF. CDR3 nucleotides: TGCGCCAGCAGCCAAGATCGTCCAGGGCGAAGGCATGGCTACACCTTC.

This clone was seen a few times. The rearrangement joins TRBV19 to TRBJ2-7; D is unresolved. The germline V gene has CDR1 LNHDA and CDR2 SQIVND (reference sequence). This CDR3 spans 10 amino acids. The V end lost 10 bases, the J end lost 7 bases, and 11 bases lay between the germline ends. The chain's CDR3 is CATGSAEQYF. CDR3 sequence (DNA): TGTGCCACCGGGTCGGCAGAGCAGTACTTC.

The chain combines TRBV11-3 with TRBJ2-5, with D perhaps TRBD2 (6 bases). There are 13 residues in the CDR3. CDR1 and CDR2 (germline): SGHNT, YENEEA. V was trimmed by 5 bases and J by 7 bases, leaving 14 bases between them. The CDR3 DNA reads TGTGCCAGCAGCCCGGGCGGGGTTCGGACCCAGTACTTC. Translating it yields CASSPGGVRTQYF.